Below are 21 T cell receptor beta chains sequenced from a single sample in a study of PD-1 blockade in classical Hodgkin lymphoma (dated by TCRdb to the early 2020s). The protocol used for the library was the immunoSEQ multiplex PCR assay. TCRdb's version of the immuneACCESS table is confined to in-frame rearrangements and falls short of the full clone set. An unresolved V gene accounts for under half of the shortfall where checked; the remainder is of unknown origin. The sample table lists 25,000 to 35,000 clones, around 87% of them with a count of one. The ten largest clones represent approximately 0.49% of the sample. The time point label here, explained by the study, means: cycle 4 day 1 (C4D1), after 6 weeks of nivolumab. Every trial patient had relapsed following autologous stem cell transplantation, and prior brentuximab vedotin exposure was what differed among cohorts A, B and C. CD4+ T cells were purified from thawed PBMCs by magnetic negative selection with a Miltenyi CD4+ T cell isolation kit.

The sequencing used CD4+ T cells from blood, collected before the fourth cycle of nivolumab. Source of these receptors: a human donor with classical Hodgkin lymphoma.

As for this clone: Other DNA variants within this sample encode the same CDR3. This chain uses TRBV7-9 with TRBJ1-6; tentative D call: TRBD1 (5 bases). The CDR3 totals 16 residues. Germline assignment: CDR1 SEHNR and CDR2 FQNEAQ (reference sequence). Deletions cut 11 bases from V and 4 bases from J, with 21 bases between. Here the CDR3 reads CAAQEGSGAYNSPLHF. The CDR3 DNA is TGTGCCGCCCAAGAGGGGAGTGGGGCGTATAATTCACCCCTCCACTTT.

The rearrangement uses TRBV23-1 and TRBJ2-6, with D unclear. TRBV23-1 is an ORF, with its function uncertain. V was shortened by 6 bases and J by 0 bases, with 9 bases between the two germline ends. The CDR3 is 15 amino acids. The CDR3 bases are TGCGCCAGCAGAAGGCGCTACTCTGGGGCCAACGTCCTGACTTTC. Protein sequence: CASRRRYSGANVLTF.

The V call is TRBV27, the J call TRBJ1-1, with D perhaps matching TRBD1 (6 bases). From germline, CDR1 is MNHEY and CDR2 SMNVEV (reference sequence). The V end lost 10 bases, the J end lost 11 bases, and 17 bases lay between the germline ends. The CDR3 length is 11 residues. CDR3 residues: CATQGRFGAFF. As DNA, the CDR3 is TGTGCCACCCAGGGGCGGTTTGGGGCTTTCTTT.

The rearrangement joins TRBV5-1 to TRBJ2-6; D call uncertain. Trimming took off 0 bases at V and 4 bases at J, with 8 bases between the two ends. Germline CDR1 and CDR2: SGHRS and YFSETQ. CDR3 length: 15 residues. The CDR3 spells CASSLGVPGANVLTF. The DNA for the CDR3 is TGCGCCAGCAGCTTGGGAGTGCCCGGGGCCAACGTCCTGACTTTC.

CDR3 residues: CASSVSGTDTQYF. CDR3 bases: TGCGCCAGCAGCGTTAGCGGCACAGATACGCAGTATTTT. J is TRBJ2-3 and V is TRBV5-1, with D maybe TRBD2 (5 bases). The V end was cut by 4 bases, the J end by 1 base, with 7 bases between. The CDR3 is made up of 13 amino acids. Germline V CDR1 and CDR2: SGHRS, YFSETQ. The full variable domain, with the rest looked up from reference TRBV5-1 and TRBJ2-3, is KAGVTQTPRYLIKTRGQQVTLSCSPISGHRSVSWYQQTPGQGLQFLFEYFSETQRNKGNFPGRFSGRQFSNSRSEMNVSTLELGDSALYLCASSVSGTDTQYFGPGTRLTVL.

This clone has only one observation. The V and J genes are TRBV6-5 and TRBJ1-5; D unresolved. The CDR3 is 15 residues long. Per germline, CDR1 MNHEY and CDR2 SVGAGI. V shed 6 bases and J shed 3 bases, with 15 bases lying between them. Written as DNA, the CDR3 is TGTGCCAGCAGCTACAGTAAAGCCCTCAATCAGCCCCAGCATTTT. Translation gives CASSYSKALNQPQHF.

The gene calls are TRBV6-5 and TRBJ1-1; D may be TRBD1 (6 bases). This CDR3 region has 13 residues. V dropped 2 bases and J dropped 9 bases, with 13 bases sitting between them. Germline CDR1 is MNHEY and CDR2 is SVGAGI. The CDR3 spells CASSYGQGTQAFF. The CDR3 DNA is TGTGCCAGCAGTTACGGGCAGGGGACGCAAGCTTTCTTT.

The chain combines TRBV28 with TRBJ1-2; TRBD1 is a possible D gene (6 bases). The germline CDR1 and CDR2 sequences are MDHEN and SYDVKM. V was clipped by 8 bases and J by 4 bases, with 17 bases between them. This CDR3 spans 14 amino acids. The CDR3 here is CASLKTGRFYGYTF. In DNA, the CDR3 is TGTGCCAGCCTCAAGACAGGACGTTTCTATGGCTACACCTTC.

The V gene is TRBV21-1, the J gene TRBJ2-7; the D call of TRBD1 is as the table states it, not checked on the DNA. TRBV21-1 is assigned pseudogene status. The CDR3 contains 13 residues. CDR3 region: CASNRGDSYEQYF. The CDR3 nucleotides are TGTGCCAGCAACAGGGGGGACTCCTACGAGCAGTACTTC.

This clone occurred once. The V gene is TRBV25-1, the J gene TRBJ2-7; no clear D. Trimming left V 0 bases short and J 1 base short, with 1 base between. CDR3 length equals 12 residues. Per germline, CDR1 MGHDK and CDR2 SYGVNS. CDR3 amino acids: CASSEYSYEQYF. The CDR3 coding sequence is TGTGCCAGCAGTGAATATTCCTACGAGCAGTACTTC.

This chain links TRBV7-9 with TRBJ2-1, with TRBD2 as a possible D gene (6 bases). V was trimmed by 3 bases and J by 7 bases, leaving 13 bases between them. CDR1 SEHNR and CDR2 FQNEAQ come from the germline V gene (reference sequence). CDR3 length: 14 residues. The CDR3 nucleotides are TGTGCCAGCAGCTTTCCACTAGCTCCGAATGAGCAGTTCTTC. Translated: CASSFPLAPNEQFF.

CDR3 sequence (DNA): TGTGCCAGCAGTTTCCCAGGGGTCTTCGAGCAGTACTTC. Its protein is CASSFPGVFEQYF. The rearrangement uses TRBV28 and TRBJ2-7, with D possibly matching TRBD1 (6 bases). The V and J ends lost 3 bases and 6 bases respectively, with 12 bases between them. The CDR3 runs to 13 residues. Germline V gene lookup returns CDR1 MDHEN and CDR2 SYDVKM. The complete variable domain, with remaining parts taken from reference TRBV28 and TRBJ2-7, reads DVKVTQSSRYLVKRTGEKVFLECVQDMDHENMFWYRQDPGLGLRLIYFSYDVKMKEKGDIPEGYSVSREKKERFSLILESASTNQTSMYLCASSFPGVFEQYFGPGTRLTVT.

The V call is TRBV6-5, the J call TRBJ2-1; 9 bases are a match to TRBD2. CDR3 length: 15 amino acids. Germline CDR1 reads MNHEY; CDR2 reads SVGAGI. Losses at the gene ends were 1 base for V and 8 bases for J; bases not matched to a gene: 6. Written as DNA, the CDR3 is TGTGCCAGCAGTTACTGGGTAGCGGGGGTCCATGAGCAGTTCTTC. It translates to CASSYWVAGVHEQFF.

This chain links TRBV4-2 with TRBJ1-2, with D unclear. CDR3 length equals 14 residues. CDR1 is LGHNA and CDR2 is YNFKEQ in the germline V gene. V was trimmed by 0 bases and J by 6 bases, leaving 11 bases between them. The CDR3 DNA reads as TGTGCCAGCAGCCAAGATTTGCCAACTAATGGCTACACCTTC. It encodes CASSQDLPTNGYTF.

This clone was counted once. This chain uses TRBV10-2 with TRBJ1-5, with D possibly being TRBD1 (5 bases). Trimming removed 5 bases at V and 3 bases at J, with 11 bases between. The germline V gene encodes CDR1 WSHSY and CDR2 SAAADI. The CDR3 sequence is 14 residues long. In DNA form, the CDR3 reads TGCGCCAGCAGTACCACAGGCGCCAATCAGCCCCAGCATTTT. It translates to CASSTTGANQPQHF.

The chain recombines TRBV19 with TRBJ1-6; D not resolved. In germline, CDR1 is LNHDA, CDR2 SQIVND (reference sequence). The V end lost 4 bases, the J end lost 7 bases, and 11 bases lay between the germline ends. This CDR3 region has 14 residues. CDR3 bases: TGTGCCAGTAGTAAGTCCGCGGGGAATTCACCCCTCCACTTT. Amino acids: CASSKSAGNSPLHF.

This chain's CDR3 is CAWGQGPPSAGELFF. The CDR3 DNA reads as TGTGCCTGGGGACAGGGACCCCCCAGCGCCGGGGAGCTGTTTTTT. The chain couples TRBV30 to TRBJ2-2; 8 nucleotides match TRBD1. The CDR3 is 15 amino acids. Germline values: CDR1 GTSNPN, CDR2 SVGIG (reference sequence). V dropped 5 bases and J dropped 6; count of bases not matched to a gene: 11.

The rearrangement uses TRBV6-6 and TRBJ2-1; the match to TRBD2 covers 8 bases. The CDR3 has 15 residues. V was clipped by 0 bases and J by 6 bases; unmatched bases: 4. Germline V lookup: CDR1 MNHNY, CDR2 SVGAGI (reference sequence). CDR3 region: CASSYSSGGTNEQFF. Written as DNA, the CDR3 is TGTGCCAGCAGTTACTCGTCGGGGGGGACCAATGAGCAGTTCTTC.

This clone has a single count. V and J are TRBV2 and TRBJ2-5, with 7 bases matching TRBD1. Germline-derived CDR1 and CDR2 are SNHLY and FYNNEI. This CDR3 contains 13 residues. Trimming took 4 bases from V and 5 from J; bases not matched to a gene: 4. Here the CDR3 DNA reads TGTGCCAGCAGTGCGGCAGGGGGTGAGACCCAGTACTTC. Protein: CASSAAGGETQYF.

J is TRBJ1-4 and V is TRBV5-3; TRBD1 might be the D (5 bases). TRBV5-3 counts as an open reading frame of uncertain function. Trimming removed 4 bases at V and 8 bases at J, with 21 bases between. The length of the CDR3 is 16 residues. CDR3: CARSGVSGALPEKLFF. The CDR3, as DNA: TGTGCCAGAAGCGGGGTCTCCGGGGCACTCCCGGAAAAACTGTTTTTT.

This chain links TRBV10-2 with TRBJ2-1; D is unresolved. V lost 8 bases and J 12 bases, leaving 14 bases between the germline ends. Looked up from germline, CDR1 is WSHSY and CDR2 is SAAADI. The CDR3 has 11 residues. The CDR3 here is CASQGNLGQFF. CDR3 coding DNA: TGCGCCAGCCAAGGAAACTTGGGGCAGTTCTTC.